The rows below give T cell receptor beta chains drawn from one sample of a study of beta chain features in type 1 diabetes. Sequenced by immunoSEQ multiplex PCR; TCRdb stores in-frame clones only, minus some. The data contain around 290,000 clones, 7.5% to 9.5% of them singletons. Input material: central memory CD4+ T cells from blood. The receptors come from a woman younger than 35 in good health. CDR3s include the opening cysteine and the closing phenylalanine or tryptophan.

CDR3 length: 14; J gene: TRBJ1-3; V gene: TRBV19; CDR3 protein: CASTPGTAGNTIYF
CDR3 length: 12; J gene: TRBJ1-2; V gene: TRBV7-2; CDR3 protein: CASDRANYGYTF
CDR3 length: 13; J gene: TRBJ1-1; V gene: TRBV7-7; CDR3 protein: CASSQGHGGEAFF
CDR3 length: 13; J gene: TRBJ1-3; V gene: TRBV29-1; CDR3 protein: CSVVLRAGNTIYF
CDR3 length: 13; J gene: TRBJ2-5; V gene: TRBV18; CDR3 protein: CASSPPSGETQYF
CDR3 length: 16; J gene: TRBJ2-5; V gene: TRBV11-2; CDR3 protein: CASSLSKGSMGETQYF
CDR3 length: 15; J gene: TRBJ1-2; V gene: TRBV18; CDR3 protein: CASSTEVPEHYGYTF
CDR3 length: 14; J gene: TRBJ2-7; V gene: TRBV30; CDR3 protein: CAWSDARGIYEQYF
CDR3 length: 14; J gene: TRBJ2-1; V gene: TRBV18; CDR3 protein: CASSPSNAYNEQFF
CDR3 length: 12; J gene: TRBJ1-6; V gene: TRBV25-1; CDR3 protein: CASSRGHSPLHF
CDR3 length: 12; J gene: TRBJ1-6; V gene: TRBV25-1; CDR3 protein: CASSDHNSPLHF
CDR3 length: 14; J gene: TRBJ2-1; V gene: TRBV5-1; CDR3 protein: CASQTTGAYNEQFF
CDR3 length: 14; J gene: TRBJ2-1; V gene: TRBV30; CDR3 protein: CASSGTGYFNEQFF
CDR3 length: 15; J gene: TRBJ2-3; V gene: TRBV4-2; CDR3 protein: CASSQVRTSEDTQYF
CDR3 length: 17; J gene: TRBJ1-1; V gene: TRBV4-1; CDR3 protein: CASSQDIVGLMNTEAFF
CDR3 length: 17; J gene: TRBJ1-4; V gene: TRBV19; CDR3 protein: CASSPNRGFATNEKLFF